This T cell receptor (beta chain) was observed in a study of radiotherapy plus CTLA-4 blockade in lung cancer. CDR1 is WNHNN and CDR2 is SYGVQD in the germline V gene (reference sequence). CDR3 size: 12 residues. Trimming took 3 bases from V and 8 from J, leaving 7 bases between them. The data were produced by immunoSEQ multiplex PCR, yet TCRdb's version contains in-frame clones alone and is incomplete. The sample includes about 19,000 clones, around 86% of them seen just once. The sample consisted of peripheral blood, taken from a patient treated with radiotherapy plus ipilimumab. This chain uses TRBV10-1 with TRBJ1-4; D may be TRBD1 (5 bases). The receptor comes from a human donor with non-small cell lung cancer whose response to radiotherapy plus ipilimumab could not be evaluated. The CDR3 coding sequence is TGCGCCAGCAGTGATGGGGCCGAAAAACTGTTTTTT. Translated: CASSDGAEKLFF.